This T cell receptor beta chain was sequenced for a study of cytomegalovirus exposure and HLA in healthy donors. V trimming: 4 bases; J trimming: 4 bases; junction bases outside the gene matches: 5. The CDR3 consists of 14 residues. CDR1 and CDR2 from the germline V gene are MDHEN and SYDVKM. The study ran its PCR with 60 Vbeta and 13 Jbeta primers. The assay was immunoSEQ multiplex PCR, and TCRdb's table has in-frame clones only and misses some. The data show roughly 170,000 clones, around 77% seen once. Study outcomes and limitations: Researchers left out some V segments, among them TRBV6-2 and TRBV6-3, as indistinguishable.

About this clone itself: Its antigen remains unidentified.

The sample consisted of PBMCs. The source of this sequence is a woman in her twenties or thirties in good health and CMV-seronegative. This chain connects TRBV28 to TRBJ2-3, with 7 bases matching TRBD2. CDR3 DNA sequence: TGTGCCAGCAGTTCCAGCGGGGACCCAGATACGCAGTATTTT. This gives the protein CASSSSGDPDTQYF.